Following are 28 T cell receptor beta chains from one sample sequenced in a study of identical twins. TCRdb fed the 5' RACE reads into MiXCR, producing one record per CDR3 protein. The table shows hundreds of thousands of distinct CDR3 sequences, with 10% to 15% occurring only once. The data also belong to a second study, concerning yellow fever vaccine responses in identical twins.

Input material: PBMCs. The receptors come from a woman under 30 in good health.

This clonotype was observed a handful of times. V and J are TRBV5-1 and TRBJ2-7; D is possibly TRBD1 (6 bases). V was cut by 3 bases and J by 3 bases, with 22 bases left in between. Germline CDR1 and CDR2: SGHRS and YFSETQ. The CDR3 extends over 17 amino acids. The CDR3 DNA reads TGCGCCAGCAGCTCGCAACCGACAGGTCTCTTTATCTACGAGCAGTACTTC. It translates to CASSSQPTGLFIYEQYF. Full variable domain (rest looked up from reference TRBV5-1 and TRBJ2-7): KAGVTQTPRYLIKTRGQQVTLSCSPISGHRSVSWYQQTPGQGLQFLFEYFSETQRNKGNFPGRFSGRQFSNSRSEMNVSTLELGDSALYLCASSSQPTGLFIYEQYFGPGTRLTVT.

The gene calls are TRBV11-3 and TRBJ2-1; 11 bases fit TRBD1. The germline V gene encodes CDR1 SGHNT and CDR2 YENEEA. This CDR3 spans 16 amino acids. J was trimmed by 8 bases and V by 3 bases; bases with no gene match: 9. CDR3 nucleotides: TGTGCCAGCAGCTTTTCCGGGACAGGGGGTCTCGATGAGCAGTTCTTC. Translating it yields CASSFSGTGGLDEQFF. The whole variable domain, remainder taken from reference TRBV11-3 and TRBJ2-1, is EAGVVQSPRYKIIEKKQPVAFWCNPISGHNTLYWYLQNLGQGPELLIRYENEEAVDDSQLPKDRFSAERLKGVDSTLKIQPAELGDSAVYLCASSFSGTGGLDEQFFGPGTRLTVL.

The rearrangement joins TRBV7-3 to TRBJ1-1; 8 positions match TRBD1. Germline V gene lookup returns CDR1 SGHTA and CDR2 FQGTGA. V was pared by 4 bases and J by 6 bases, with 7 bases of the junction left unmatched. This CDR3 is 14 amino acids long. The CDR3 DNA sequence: TGTGCCAGCAGCTCGGACAGGGCGGGAGCTGAAGCTTTCTTT. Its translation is CASSSDRAGAEAFF. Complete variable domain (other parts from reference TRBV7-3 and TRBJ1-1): GAGVSQTPSNKVTEKGKYVELRCDPISGHTALYWYRQSLGQGPEFLIYFQGTGAADDSGLPNDRFFAVRPEGSVSTLKIQRTERGDSAVYLCASSSDRAGAEAFFGQGTRLTVV.

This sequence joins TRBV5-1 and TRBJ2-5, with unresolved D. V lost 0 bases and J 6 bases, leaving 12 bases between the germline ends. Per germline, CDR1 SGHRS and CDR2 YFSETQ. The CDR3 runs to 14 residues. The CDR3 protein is CASSLEGVAKTQYF. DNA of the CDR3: TGCGCCAGCAGCTTGGAGGGCGTCGCGAAGACCCAGTACTTC.

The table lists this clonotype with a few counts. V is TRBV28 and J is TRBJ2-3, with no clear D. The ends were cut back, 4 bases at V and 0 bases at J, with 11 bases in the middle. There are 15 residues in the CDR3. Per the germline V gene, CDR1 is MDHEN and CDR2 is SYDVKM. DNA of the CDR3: TGTGCCAGCAGTTCCCCTGGACGAAGCACAGATACGCAGTATTTT. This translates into CASSSPGRSTDTQYF.

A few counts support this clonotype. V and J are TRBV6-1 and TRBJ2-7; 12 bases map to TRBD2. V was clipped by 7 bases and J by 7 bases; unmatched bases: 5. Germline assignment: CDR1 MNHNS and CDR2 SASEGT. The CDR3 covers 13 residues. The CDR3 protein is CASTRTSGIEQYF. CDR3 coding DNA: TGTGCCAGCACCCGGACTAGCGGGATAGAGCAGTACTTC.

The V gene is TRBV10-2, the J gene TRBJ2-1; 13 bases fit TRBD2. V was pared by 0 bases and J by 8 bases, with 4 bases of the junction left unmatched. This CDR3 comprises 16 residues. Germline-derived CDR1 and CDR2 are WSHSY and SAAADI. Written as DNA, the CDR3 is TGCGCCAGCAGTGAGTCGTCTGGACTAGCGGGGGATGAGCAGTTCTTC. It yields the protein CASSESSGLAGDEQFF.

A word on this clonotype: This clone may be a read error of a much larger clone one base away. The CDR3 is CASRGRQGYAYTF. The CDR3, as DNA: TGTGCCAGCAGAGGTCGACAGGGGTATGCCTACACCTTC. This chain connects TRBV12-3 or TRBV12-4 to TRBJ1-2, with 8 bases that match TRBD1. The CDR3 length is 13 residues.

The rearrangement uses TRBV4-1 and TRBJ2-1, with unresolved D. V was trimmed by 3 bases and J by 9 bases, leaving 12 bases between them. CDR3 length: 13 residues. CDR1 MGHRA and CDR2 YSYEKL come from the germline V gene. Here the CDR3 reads CASSHATPVEQFF. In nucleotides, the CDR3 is TGCGCCAGCAGCCATGCCACCCCGGTTGAGCAGTTCTTC.

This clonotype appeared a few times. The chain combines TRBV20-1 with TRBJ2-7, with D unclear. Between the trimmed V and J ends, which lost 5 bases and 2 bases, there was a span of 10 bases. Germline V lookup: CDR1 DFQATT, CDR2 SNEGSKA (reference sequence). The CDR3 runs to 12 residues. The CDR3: CSARGYTYEQYF. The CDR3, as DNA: TGCAGTGCTCGCGGATACACCTACGAGCAGTACTTC.

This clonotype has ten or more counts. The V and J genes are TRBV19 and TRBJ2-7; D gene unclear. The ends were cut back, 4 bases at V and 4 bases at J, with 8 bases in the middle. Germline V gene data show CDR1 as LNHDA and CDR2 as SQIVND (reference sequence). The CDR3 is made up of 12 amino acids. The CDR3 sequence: CASSTGEYEQYF. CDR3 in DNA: TGTGCCAGTAGTACAGGAGAGTACGAGCAGTACTTC.

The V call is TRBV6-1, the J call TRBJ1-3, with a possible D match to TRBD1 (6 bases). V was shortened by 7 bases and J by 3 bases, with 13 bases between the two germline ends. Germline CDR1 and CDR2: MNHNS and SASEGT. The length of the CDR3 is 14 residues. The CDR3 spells CASTRTARGNTIYF. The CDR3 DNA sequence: TGTGCCAGCACCCGGACAGCGCGTGGAAACACCATATATTTT.

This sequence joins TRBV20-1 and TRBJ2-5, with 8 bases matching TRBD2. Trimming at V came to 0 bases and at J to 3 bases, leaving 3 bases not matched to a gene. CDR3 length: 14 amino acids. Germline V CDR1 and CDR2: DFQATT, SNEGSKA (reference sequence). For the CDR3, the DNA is TGCAGTGCTAGAGATCTACTAGCGGAAGAGACCCAGTACTTC. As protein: CSARDLLAEETQYF.

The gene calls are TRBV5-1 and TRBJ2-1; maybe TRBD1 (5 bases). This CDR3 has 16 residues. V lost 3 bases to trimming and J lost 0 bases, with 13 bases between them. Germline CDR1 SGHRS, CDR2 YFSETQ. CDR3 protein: CASSSGILDSYNEQFF. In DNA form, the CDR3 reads TGCGCCAGCAGCTCAGGGATTCTAGACTCCTACAATGAGCAGTTCTTC.

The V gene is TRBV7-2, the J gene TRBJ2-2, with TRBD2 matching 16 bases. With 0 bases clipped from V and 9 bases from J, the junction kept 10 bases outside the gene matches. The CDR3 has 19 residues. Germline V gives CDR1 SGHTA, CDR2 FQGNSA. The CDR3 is CASSLALTGLAGGRRELFF. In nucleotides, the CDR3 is TGTGCCAGCAGCTTAGCGCTAACGGGACTAGCGGGAGGGCGGCGGGAGCTGTTTTTT.

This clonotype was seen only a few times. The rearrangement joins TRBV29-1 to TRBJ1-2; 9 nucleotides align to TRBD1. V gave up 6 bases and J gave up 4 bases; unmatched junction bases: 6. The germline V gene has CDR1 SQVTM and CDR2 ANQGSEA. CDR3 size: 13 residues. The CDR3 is CSVPDRGLYGYTF. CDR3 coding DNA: TGCAGCGTACCGGACAGGGGCCTCTATGGCTACACCTTC. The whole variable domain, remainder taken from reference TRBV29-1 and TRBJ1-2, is SAVISQKPSRDICQRGTSLTIQCQVDSQVTMMFWYRQQPGQSLTLIATANQGSEATYESGFVIDKFPISRPNLTFSTLTVSNMSPEDSSIYLCSVPDRGLYGYTFGSGTRLTVV.

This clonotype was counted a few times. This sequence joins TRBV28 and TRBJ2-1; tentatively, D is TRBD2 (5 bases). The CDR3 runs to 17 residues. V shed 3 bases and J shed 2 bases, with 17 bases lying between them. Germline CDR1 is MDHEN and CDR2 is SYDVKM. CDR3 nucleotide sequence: TGTGCCAGCAGTTTCGGGCGGGCTTTTATCACCTACAATGAGCAGTTCTTC. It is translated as CASSFGRAFITYNEQFF.

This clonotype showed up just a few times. CDR3 sequence (DNA): TGTGCCACCAGTGACCCCAACAAGGAGAACACCGGGGAGCTGTTTTTT. Translating gives CATSDPNKENTGELFF. The V and J genes are TRBV24-1 and TRBJ2-2, with D hard to call. The V end lost 4 bases, the J end lost 1 base, and 12 bases lay between the germline ends. Germline V gene data show CDR1 as KGHDR and CDR2 as SFDVKD. The CDR3 is made up of 16 amino acids.

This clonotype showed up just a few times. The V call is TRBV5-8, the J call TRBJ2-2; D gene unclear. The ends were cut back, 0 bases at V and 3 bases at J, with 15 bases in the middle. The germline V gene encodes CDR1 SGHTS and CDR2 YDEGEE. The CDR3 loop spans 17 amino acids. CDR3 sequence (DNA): TGTGCCAGCAGCTTGGGAAAAGGGCTTGAATACACCGGGGAGCTGTTTTTT. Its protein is CASSLGKGLEYTGELFF.

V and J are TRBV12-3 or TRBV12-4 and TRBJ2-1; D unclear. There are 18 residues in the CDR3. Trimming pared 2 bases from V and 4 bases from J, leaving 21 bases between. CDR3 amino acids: CASSLWAGHPDGYNEQFF. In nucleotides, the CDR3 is TGTGCCAGCAGTTTATGGGCAGGTCACCCTGACGGATACAATGAGCAGTTCTTC.

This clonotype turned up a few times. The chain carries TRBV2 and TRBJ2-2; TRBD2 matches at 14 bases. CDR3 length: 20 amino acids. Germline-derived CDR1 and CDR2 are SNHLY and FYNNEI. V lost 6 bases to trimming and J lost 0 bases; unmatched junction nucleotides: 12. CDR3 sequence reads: CASRFPLTSGGAANTGELFF. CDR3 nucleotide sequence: TGTGCCAGCAGGTTTCCGTTGACTAGCGGGGGGGCCGCGAACACCGGGGAGCTGTTTTTT.

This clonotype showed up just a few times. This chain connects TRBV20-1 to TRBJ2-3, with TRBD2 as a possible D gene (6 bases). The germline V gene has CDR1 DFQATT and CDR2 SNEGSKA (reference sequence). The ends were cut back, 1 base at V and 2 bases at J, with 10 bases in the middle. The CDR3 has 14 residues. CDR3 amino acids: CSARGAGYTDTQYF. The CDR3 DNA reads TGCAGTGCTAGAGGAGCGGGTTACACAGATACGCAGTATTTT.

The CDR3 coding sequence is TGCGCCAGCAGCTTGGTTTTCGACAGTGGCACAGATACGCAGTATTTT. Translating gives CASSLVFDSGTDTQYF. The chain has TRBV5-1 and TRBJ2-3; possible D gene TRBD1, 5 bases. The germline CDR1 and CDR2 sequences are SGHRS and YFSETQ. The CDR3 length is 16 residues. V lost 0 bases and J lost 1, with 12 bases in between.

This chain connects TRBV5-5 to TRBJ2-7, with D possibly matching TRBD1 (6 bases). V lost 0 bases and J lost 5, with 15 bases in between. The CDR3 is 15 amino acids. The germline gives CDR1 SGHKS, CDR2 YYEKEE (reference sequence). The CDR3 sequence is CASSLARGTVHEQYV. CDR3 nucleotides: TGTGCCAGCAGCTTGGCCAGGGGTACGGTCCACGAGCAGTACGTC.

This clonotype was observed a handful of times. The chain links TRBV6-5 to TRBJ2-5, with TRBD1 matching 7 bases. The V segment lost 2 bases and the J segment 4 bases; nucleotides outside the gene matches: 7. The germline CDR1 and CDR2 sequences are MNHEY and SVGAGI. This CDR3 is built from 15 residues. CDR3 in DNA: TGTGCCAGCAGTTACAGCCAGGGGGTAGGAGAGACCCAGTACTTC. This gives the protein CASSYSQGVGETQYF.

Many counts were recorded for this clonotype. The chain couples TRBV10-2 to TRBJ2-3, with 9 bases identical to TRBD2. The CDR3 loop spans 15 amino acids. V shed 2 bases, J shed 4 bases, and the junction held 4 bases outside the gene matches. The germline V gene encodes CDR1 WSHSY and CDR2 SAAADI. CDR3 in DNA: TGCGCCAGCAGTGAGATAGGCGGGGGGGCAGATACGCAGTATTTT. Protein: CASSEIGGGADTQYF.

In DNA, the CDR3 is TGTGCCAGCGGACCGTGGGCCGGCGAGCAGTACGTC. It yields the protein CASGPWAGEQYV. The chain carries TRBV6-2 or TRBV6-3 and TRBJ2-7, with no clear D. The ends were cut back, 8 bases at V and 6 bases at J, with 14 bases in the middle. CDR1 is MNHEY and CDR2 is SVGEGT in the germline V gene. This CDR3 is 12 amino acids long.

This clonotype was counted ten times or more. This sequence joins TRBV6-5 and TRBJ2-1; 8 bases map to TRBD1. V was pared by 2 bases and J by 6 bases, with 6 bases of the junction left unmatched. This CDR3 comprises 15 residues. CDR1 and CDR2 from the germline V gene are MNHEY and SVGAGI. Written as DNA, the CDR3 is TGTGCCAGCAGTTACCGGACAGGGTCGCGCAATGAGCAGTTCTTC. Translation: CASSYRTGSRNEQFF.